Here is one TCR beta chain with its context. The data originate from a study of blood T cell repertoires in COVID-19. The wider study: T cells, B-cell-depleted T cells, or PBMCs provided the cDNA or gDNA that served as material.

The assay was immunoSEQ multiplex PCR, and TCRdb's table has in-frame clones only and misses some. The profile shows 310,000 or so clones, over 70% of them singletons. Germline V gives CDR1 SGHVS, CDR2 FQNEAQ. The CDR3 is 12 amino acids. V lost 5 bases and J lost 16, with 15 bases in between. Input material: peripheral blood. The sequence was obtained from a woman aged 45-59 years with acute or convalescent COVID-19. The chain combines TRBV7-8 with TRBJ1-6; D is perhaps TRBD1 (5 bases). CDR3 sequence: CASSLPGGLLHF. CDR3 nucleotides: TGTGCCAGCAGCCTACCGGGGGGGTTGCTCCACTTT.